These 29 T cell receptor beta chains share one sample of origin, sequenced in a study of cytomegalovirus exposure and HLA in healthy donors. The study ran its PCR with 60 Vbeta and 13 Jbeta primers. Profiled with immunoSEQ multiplex PCR; TCRdb holds only in-frame clones, not every one. The sample includes around 150,000 clones, roughly 78% of them seen just once. Sequenced: PBMCs. These receptors were taken from a man aged 25-40 years in good health.

A few counts support this clone. At one boundary the junction diverges from the germline segment, which might be a read error. The chain links TRBV27 to TRBJ2-1; no reliable D call. This CDR3 is built from 11 residues. Germline V CDR1 and CDR2: MNHEY, SMNVEV (reference sequence). The CDR3 is CASSLGVLWLF. The DNA for the CDR3 is TGTGCCAGCAGTTTAGGAGTACTTTGGCTCTTC.

The chain recombines TRBV28 with TRBJ2-7, with D possibly matching TRBD2 (6 bases). This CDR3 comprises 13 residues. CDR1 and CDR2 from the germline V gene are MDHEN and SYDVKM. Trimming removed 6 bases at V and 6 bases at J, with 15 bases between. The CDR3 DNA reads as TGTGCCAGCAGGGACTACCTCCTAGGCGAGCAGTACTTC. Translated: CASRDYLLGEQYF.

The genes are TRBV18 and TRBJ1-5; D is unresolved. The germline V gene has CDR1 KGHSH and CDR2 LQKENI. This CDR3 comprises 13 residues. The ends were cut back, 5 bases at V and 6 bases at J, with 11 bases in the middle. CDR3 in DNA: TGTGCCAGCTCATTTGGCGGGGTTCAGCCCCAGCATTTT. It specifies CASSFGGVQPQHF. Combining the CDR3 with reference TRBV18 and TRBJ1-5 gives the whole variable domain NAGVMQNPRHLVRRRGQEARLRCSPMKGHSHVYWYRQLPEEGLKFMVYLQKENIIDESGMPKERFSAEFPKEGPSILRIQQVVRGDSAAYFCASSFGGVQPQHFGDGTRLSIL.

The chain carries TRBV7-8 and TRBJ1-1; TRBD1 matches at 7 bases. Germline V lookup: CDR1 SGHVS, CDR2 FQNEAQ. V lost 5 bases to trimming and J lost 7 bases; unmatched junction nucleotides: 10. There are 14 residues in the CDR3. CDR3 bases: TGTGCCAGCAGCGTAACAGGGGCCTCACTTGAAGCTTTCTTT. Amino acid sequence: CASSVTGASLEAFF.

Details on this clone: At one end, the junction sequence differs from germline, possibly due to a read error. The chain combines TRBV18 with TRBJ1-4, with D possibly TRBD1 on 5 matching bases. There are 15 residues in the CDR3. In germline, CDR1 is KGHSH, CDR2 LQKENI. CDR3 nucleotide sequence: TGTGCCAGCTCCCCACAGGAGGGGCCTAATGAAAAACTGTTTTTT. Protein product: CASSPQEGPNEKLFF.

The chain recombines TRBV9 with TRBJ2-7, with 11 bases aligning to TRBD2. Germline V gene lookup returns CDR1 SGDLS and CDR2 YYNGEE. The junction had 1 base not matched to a gene; V was cut back by 3 bases and J by 2 bases. This CDR3 contains 14 residues. CDR3 loop: CASSATSGAYEQYF. In DNA form, the CDR3 reads TGTGCCAGCAGCGCGACTAGCGGGGCCTACGAGCAGTACTTC.

V usage is TRBV19 and J usage is TRBJ2-3; 7 bases align to TRBD1. CDR1 LNHDA and CDR2 SQIVND come from the germline V gene (reference sequence). This CDR3 is built from 15 residues. V lost 6 bases and J lost 3; bases outside the gene matches: 9. The CDR3 sequence: CASSIVGTVTDTQYF. In DNA, the CDR3 is TGTGCCAGTAGCATCGTAGGGACAGTAACAGATACGCAGTATTTT.

The chain links TRBV5-1 to TRBJ2-5; 12 positions agree with TRBD2. Germline V gives CDR1 SGHRS, CDR2 YFSETQ. V lost 4 bases to trimming and J lost 5 bases; unmatched junction nucleotides: 6. This CDR3 has 15 amino acids. CDR3 in amino acids: CASSPLTSGRETQYF. CDR3 coding DNA: TGCGCCAGCAGCCCCCTCACTAGCGGGAGGGAGACCCAGTACTTC. Based on the CDR3 plus reference TRBV5-1 and TRBJ2-5, the full variable domain is KAGVTQTPRYLIKTRGQQVTLSCSPISGHRSVSWYQQTPGQGLQFLFEYFSETQRNKGNFPGRFSGRQFSNSRSEMNVSTLELGDSALYLCASSPLTSGRETQYFGPGTRLLVL.

This clone was picked up one time. This CDR3 reads CASSSGTSGAYEQYF. As DNA, the CDR3 is TGCGCCAGCAGCTCCGGGACTAGCGGAGCCTACGAGCAGTACTTC. The chain links TRBV5-1 to TRBJ2-5; 11 bases are shared with TRBD2. The DNA end is a closer match to TRBJ2-7, so the J assignment may be wrong. CDR1 and CDR2 (germline): SGHRS, YFSETQ. The CDR3 consists of 15 residues.

The chain combines TRBV10-3 with TRBJ1-5; D is unresolved. The V end lost 3 bases, the J end lost 0 bases, and 6 bases lay between the germline ends. Germline CDR1 and CDR2: ENHRY and SYGVKD. The CDR3 has 14 amino acids. Here the CDR3 reads CAISDGDSNQPQHF. In DNA form, the CDR3 reads TGTGCCATCAGTGATGGAGATAGCAATCAGCCCCAGCATTTT.

The chain carries TRBV27 and TRBJ1-5; 7 positions agree with TRBD1. The CDR3 covers 15 residues. The trim removed 8 bases at V and 1 base at J, leaving 8 bases unmatched. Germline loops: CDR1 MNHEY, CDR2 SMNVEV (reference sequence). CDR3 protein: CASGKTGDSNQPQHF. The DNA of the CDR3 is TGTGCCAGCGGAAAAACAGGGGACAGCAATCAGCCCCAGCATTTT.

This clone has just one count. The CDR3 sequence is CASPSGNQPQHF. In DNA, the CDR3 is TGTGCCAGCCCTAGCGGCAATCAGCCCCAGCATTTT. The chain employs TRBV6-5 and TRBJ1-5; no clear D. The CDR3 has 12 amino acids. Germline CDR1 and CDR2: MNHEY and SVGAGI. V lost 8 bases to trimming and J lost 2 bases, with 7 bases between them.

The rearrangement links TRBV7-2 to TRBJ2-1; D gene ambiguous. In germline, CDR1 is SGHTA, CDR2 FQGNSA. The CDR3 runs 12 residues. Trimming took 2 bases from V and 7 from J, leaving 6 bases between them. CDR3 loop: CASSLMSNEQFF. The DNA of the CDR3 is TGTGCCAGCAGCTTAATGAGTAATGAGCAGTTCTTC.

The rearrangement links TRBV5-6 to TRBJ1-2; D is ambiguous. CDR3 size: 12 residues. The V end lost 3 bases, the J end lost 8 bases, and 11 bases lay between the germline ends. CDR1 is SGHDT, CDR2 YYEEEE, per germline. The CDR3 sequence is CASSSIRLGYTF. The CDR3 DNA reads as TGTGCCAGCAGCTCTATACGGTTGGGCTACACCTTC.

This clone was seen just once. The rearrangement uses TRBV6-5 and TRBJ1-2; D ambiguous. Looked up from germline, CDR1 is MNHEY and CDR2 is SVGAGI. The CDR3 is 12 residues long. V gave up 4 bases and J gave up 4 bases, with 7 bases separating them. The CDR3 protein is CASSSNTYGYTF. CDR3 nucleotide sequence: TGTGCCAGCAGTTCCAACACCTATGGCTACACCTTC.

A note on this clone: Other DNA sequences in the sample encode the same CDR3. The rearrangement links TRBV12-5 to TRBJ2-1; D gene unclear. Between the trimmed V and J ends, which lost 0 bases and 6 bases, there was a span of 6 bases. Looked up from germline, CDR1 is LGHNT and CDR2 is FRNRAP. CDR3 size: 13 residues. This CDR3 is CASGLVQFNEQFF. DNA for the CDR3: TGTGCTAGTGGTTTGGTACAGTTCAATGAGCAGTTCTTC.

Here the CDR3 DNA reads TGTGCCAGCAGCTCCAGCAGGACACCCACTGGGGAGACCCAGTACTTC. Amino acid sequence: CASSSSRTPTGETQYF. The gene calls are TRBV7-6 and TRBJ2-5; tentative D call: TRBD1 (5 bases). Trimming removed 4 bases from V and 5 bases from J, with 20 bases in between. The CDR3 totals 16 residues. Germline assignment: CDR1 SGHVS and CDR2 FNYEAQ.

This clone was counted between two and nine times. This chain joins TRBV29-1 and TRBJ1-2; 10 bases agree with TRBD1. This CDR3 has 16 amino acids. The V and J ends lost 3 bases and 4 bases, in that order; junction bases with no gene match: 11. Per the germline V gene, CDR1 is SQVTM and CDR2 is ANQGSEA. CDR3 residues: CSVELDRGESAYGYTF. As DNA, the CDR3 is TGCAGCGTTGAGTTGGACAGGGGGGAAAGCGCCTATGGCTACACCTTC.

This clone was counted between two and nine times. This sequence joins TRBV18 and TRBJ1-1; D is unclear. Germline CDR1 is KGHSH and CDR2 is LQKENI. V lost 1 base and J lost 0, with 9 bases in between. This CDR3 has 15 residues. The DNA for the CDR3 is TGTGCCAGCTCACCACGGGCGAGCATGAACACTGAAGCTTTCTTT. Its translation: CASSPRASMNTEAFF. Together with reference TRBV18 and TRBJ1-1, the CDR3 gives the full variable domain: NAGVMQNPRHLVRRRGQEARLRCSPMKGHSHVYWYRQLPEEGLKFMVYLQKENIIDESGMPKERFSAEFPKEGPSILRIQQVVRGDSAAYFCASSPRASMNTEAFFGQGTRLTVV.

The chain recombines TRBV6-5 with TRBJ2-7; 7 positions agree with TRBD1. CDR3 length: 14 residues. Germline trimming cut 10 bases from V and 7 bases from J; bases unmatched to any gene: 16. The germline V gene has CDR1 MNHEY and CDR2 SVGAGI. CDR3 in amino acids: CATNPTGLPTEQYF. The CDR3 DNA reads as TGTGCCACAAACCCGACAGGGTTACCTACGGAGCAGTACTTC.

This rearrangement joins TRBV5-1 to TRBJ1-2, with D possibly being TRBD1 (6 bases). Trimming cost V 0 bases and J 4 bases, with 22 bases left between them. Germline CDR1 and CDR2: SGHRS and YFSETQ. This CDR3 region has 18 residues. For the CDR3, the DNA is TGCGCCAGCAGCTTGGGCACCGCCGGGGCAGGGGAAATCTATGGCTACACCTTC. Protein: CASSLGTAGAGEIYGYTF.

This sequence joins TRBV5-8 and TRBJ2-3; 11 bases line up with TRBD2. The germline V gene encodes CDR1 SGHTS and CDR2 YDEGEE. J lost 5 bases, V lost 1 base, and 6 bases had no gene match. The CDR3 is 16 residues long. This chain's CDR3 is CASSLIVLAGGDTQYF. The CDR3 nucleotides read TGTGCCAGCAGCTTGATTGTTCTAGCGGGGGGAGATACGCAGTATTTT.

The chain uses TRBV11-3 and TRBJ2-1, with D maybe TRBD1 (5 bases). Germline V CDR1 and CDR2: SGHNT, YENEEA. This CDR3 region has 15 residues. The V end lost 5 bases, the J end lost 0 bases, and 11 bases lay between the germline ends. The CDR3 here is CASSLRESSYNEQFF. Written as DNA, the CDR3 is TGTGCCAGCAGCCTCAGGGAATCCTCCTACAATGAGCAGTTCTTC. The variable domain in full, completed from reference TRBV11-3 and TRBJ2-1, reads EAGVVQSPRYKIIEKKQPVAFWCNPISGHNTLYWYLQNLGQGPELLIRYENEEAVDDSQLPKDRFSAERLKGVDSTLKIQPAELGDSAVYLCASSLRESSYNEQFFGPGTRLTVL.

The chain is built from TRBV4-1 and TRBJ2-7; maybe TRBD2 (6 bases). The CDR3 loop spans 15 amino acids. The germline CDR1 and CDR2 sequences are MGHRA and YSYEKL. The V end was cut by 0 bases, the J end by 3 bases, with 12 bases between. The CDR3 loop is CASSQDGGSGYEQYF. Here the CDR3 DNA reads TGCGCCAGCAGCCAAGATGGGGGTAGCGGCTACGAGCAGTACTTC.

The chain links TRBV7-6 to TRBJ2-4, with D possibly being TRBD2 (7 bases). V lost 5 bases and J lost 2, with 19 bases in between. CDR1 and CDR2 (germline): SGHVS, FNYEAQ. CDR3 length: 17 amino acids. In DNA, the CDR3 is TGTGCCAGCAGCCCCCGTGGGGGCGGGGGCTCCAAAAACATTCAGTACTTC. Protein: CASSPRGGGGSKNIQYF.

The chain is built from TRBV11-2 and TRBJ1-2; D may be TRBD1 (5 bases). V lost 5 bases to trimming and J lost 4 bases, with 14 bases between them. Germline loops: CDR1 SGHAT, CDR2 FQNNGV. This CDR3 contains 14 residues. The CDR3 is CASSTMTDPYGYTF. Here the CDR3 DNA reads TGTGCCAGCAGCACGATGACAGACCCCTATGGCTACACCTTC.

This sequence joins TRBV19 and TRBJ2-1; no definite D call. Germline CDR1 reads LNHDA; CDR2 reads SQIVND (reference sequence). Deletions cut 4 bases from V and 0 bases from J, with 10 bases between. The CDR3 covers 15 residues. As DNA, the CDR3 is TGTGCCAGTAGTACCTGGTTGGCCTCCTACAATGAGCAGTTCTTC. It yields the protein CASSTWLASYNEQFF.

This clone appeared a few times. The chain links TRBV5-1 to TRBJ2-3, with 9 bases matching TRBD2. Trimming at V came to 7 bases and at J to 2 bases, leaving 5 bases not matched to a gene. Germline CDR1 and CDR2: SGHRS and YFSETQ. The CDR3 consists of 14 residues. The CDR3 reads CASGLAGPTDTQYF. The CDR3 nucleotides read TGCGCCAGCGGCCTAGCGGGACCCACAGATACGCAGTATTTT.

This clone is labeled medium-sized. Other DNA sequences in this specimen translate into the identical CDR3. This chain connects TRBV15 to TRBJ1-5; D perhaps matches TRBD1 (5 bases). Germline CDR1 and CDR2: LNHNV and YYDKDF (reference sequence). The CDR3 extends over 15 amino acids. Trimming pared 5 bases from V and 6 bases from J, leaving 17 bases between. CDR3 DNA sequence: TGTGCCACCAGCGTAGGGACTTCGGGGAGTCAGCCCCAGCATTTT. Amino acids: CATSVGTSGSQPQHF.